These T cell receptor beta chains were read from a single sample in a study of T cell responses to AZD1222 COVID-19 vaccine. The protocol was immunoSEQ multiplex PCR, while the TCRdb copy is restricted to in-frame clones and leaves out a portion. The sample consists of some 120,000 clones, 80% to 90% of them appearing once. The sample was peripheral blood, taken on day 0 of AZD1222 vaccination. The receptors shown here come from an adult in good health. CDR3s include the opening cysteine and the closing phenylalanine or tryptophan. Each record gives: V gene, J gene, CDR3 length, clone size, D gene, CDR3 DNA, CDR3 protein. A D gene is named only where the DNA matches it firmly. Where a row states a size, it is once, few, many or the class of an expanded clone; other rows omit it.

TRBV24-1	TRBJ1-2	14	NA	NA	TGTGCCACCAGTTCCTCGAGTCCTACAAATGGCTACACCTTC	CATSSSSPTNGYTF
TRBV6-2/TRBV6-3	TRBJ1-5	18	NA	NA	TGTGCCAGCAGCCCTCCGGGACTAATCACAGCGAGCAATCAGCCCCAGCATTTT	CASSPPGLITASNQPQHF
TRBV19	TRBJ1-2	13	NA	TRBD1	TGTGCCAGCACCGGGGCAGGGGGAAGGGGCTACACCTTC	CASTGAGGRGYTF
TRBV6-5	TRBJ1-6	16	NA	TRBD1	TGTGCCAGCAGTTTATACCGGGACAGGGGATACGTTCCCCTCCACTTT	CASSLYRDRGYVPLHF
TRBV19	TRBJ2-1	15	NA	TRBD2	TGTGCCAGTAGTATTCTAGCGGGGGGGCTGAGTGAGCAGTTCTTC	CASSILAGGLSEQFF
TRBV6-2/TRBV6-3	TRBJ2-3	19	NA	TRBD2	TGTGCCAGCAGCCCGCGGGGGACTAGCGGGAGGAGGGGCACAGATACGCAGTATTTT	CASSPRGTSGRRGTDTQYF
TRBV2	TRBJ1-2	15	NA	NA	TGTGCCAGCAGAGTACAGGGTTTAGGGGTATATGGCTACACCTTC	CASRVQGLGVYGYTF
TRBV30	TRBJ1-1	14	NA	NA	TGTGCCTGGAGGACGACAGGAGTGAACACTGAAGCTTTCTTT	CAWRTTGVNTEAFF
TRBV15	TRBJ2-6	14	few	NA	TGTGCCACCAGTTTGGGCTCTGGGGCCAACGTCCTGACTTTC	CATSLGSGANVLTF
TRBV7-2	TRBJ2-3	15	few	TRBD2	TGTGCCAGCAGCCCCTGGACTAGCGTCACAGATACGCAGTATTTT	CASSPWTSVTDTQYF
TRBV7-3	TRBJ1-5	12	few	NA	TGTGCCAGCAGTCCCTCTGGGCAGCCCCAGCATTTT	CASSPSGQPQHF
TRBV18	TRBJ2-3	15	NA	NA	TGTGCCAGCTCACCACCTACTCGCTACACAGATACGCAGTATTTT	CASSPPTRYTDTQYF
TRBV6-5	TRBJ1-2	15	NA	NA	TGTGCCAGCCGAGGCCAAAATAAGGGTAACTATGGCTACACCTTC	CASRGQNKGNYGYTF
TRBV9	TRBJ2-1	15	NA	TRBD2	TGTGCCAGCAGCGAGGCTAGCGGGGGGGCCAGTGAGCAGTTCTTC	CASSEASGGASEQFF
TRBV3-1/TRBV3-2	TRBJ1-1	14	once	TRBD1	TGTGCCAGCAGCCAAAACAGGGGGGTGGCTGAAGCTTTCTTT	CASSQNRGVAEAFF
TRBV4-2	TRBJ1-6	17	once	NA	TGTGCCAGCAGCCAAAACGACGGGGGAAAAAGAAATTCACCCCTCCACTTT	CASSQNDGGKRNSPLHF
TRBV20-1	TRBJ2-3	14	NA	TRBD2	TGCAGTGCTAGTCTAGCGGGGGGCACAGATACGCAGTATTTT	CSASLAGGTDTQYF
TRBV19	TRBJ1-5	14	NA	NA	TGTGCCAGTAGCCCCGTCTCAGGGAATCAGCCCCAGCATTTT	CASSPVSGNQPQHF
TRBV21-1	TRBJ2-3	14	once	NA	TGTGCCAGCAGCACCACAGGGGGCACAGATACGCAGTATTTT	CASSTTGGTDTQYF
TRBV7-6	TRBJ2-7	14	NA	NA	TGTGCCAGCAGCCCGGGGCCAGGAAGGGTCGAGCAGTACTTC	CASSPGPGRVEQYF
TRBV5-5	TRBJ1-4	13	NA	NA	TGTGCCAGCAGCTTGATCACAGCTGAAAAACTGTTTTTT	CASSLITAEKLFF